Sequencing of this TCR beta chain was carried out in a study of cytomegalovirus exposure and HLA in healthy donors. Regarding the study as a whole: Reported findings show TCR beta sequences accurately forecast HLA-A and HLA-B alleles in most subjects. Some public TCRs appeared in many individuals, while most sequences were rare. It was reported in a later analysis that an Asian-associated ancestry cluster showed fewer N-insertions than the roughly 620-donor mean. The authors listed approximately 160 TCR beta chains as cytomegalovirus-associated.

The PCR ran on 60 Vbeta and 13 Jbeta primers. Sequencing was performed with immunoSEQ multiplex PCR; in TCRdb, only in-frame clones are kept and a portion is missing. The sample lists under 150,000 clones; approximately 64% were seen once. A few counts support this clone. Its antigen is undetermined. The clonotype comes from a woman in her thirties or forties in good health and CMV-seronegative. Sequencing was carried out using PBMCs.

The CDR3 here is CASSLTQGKHETQYF. The DNA for the CDR3 is TGTGCCAGCAGCTTGACTCAGGGGAAGCACGAGACCCAGTACTTC. V gene TRBV5-6 combines with J gene TRBJ2-5; D is perhaps TRBD1 (6 bases). Germline CDR1 reads SGHDT; CDR2 reads YYEEEE. Between the trimmed V and J ends, which lost 1 base and 5 bases, there was a span of 15 bases. The CDR3 runs to 15 residues. The complete variable domain, with remaining parts taken from reference TRBV5-6 and TRBJ2-5, reads DAGVTQSPTHLIKTRGQQVTLRCSPKSGHDTVSWYQQALGQGPQFIFQYYEEEERQRGNFPDRFSGHQFPNYSSELNVNALLLGDSALYLCASSLTQGKHETQYFGPGTRLLVL.